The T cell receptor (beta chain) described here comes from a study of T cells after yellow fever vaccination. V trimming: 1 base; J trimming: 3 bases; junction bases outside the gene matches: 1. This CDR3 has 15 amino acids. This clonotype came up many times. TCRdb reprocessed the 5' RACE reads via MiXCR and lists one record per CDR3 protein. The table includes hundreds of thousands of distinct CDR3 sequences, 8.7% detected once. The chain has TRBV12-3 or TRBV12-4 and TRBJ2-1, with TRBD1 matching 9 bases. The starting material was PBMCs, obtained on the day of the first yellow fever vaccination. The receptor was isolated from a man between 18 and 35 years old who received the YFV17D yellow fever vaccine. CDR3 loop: CASSLGDRVYNEQFF. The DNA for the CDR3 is TGTGCCAGCAGTTTAGGGGACAGGGTCTACAATGAGCAGTTCTTC.